This T cell receptor (beta chain) stems from a study of T cell responses to AZD1222 COVID-19 vaccine. Study-level information: Pooling of second doses given at about 4 or about 12 weeks was done.

General observations from the study: Repertoire sampling was restricted to post-peak T cell response timepoints. Only a handful of AZD1222 recipients were seropositive at baseline.

On this clone itself: Antigen specificity is unknown.

Per the germline V gene, CDR1 is SEHNR and CDR2 is FQNEAQ (reference sequence). Between the trimmed V and J ends, which lost 2 bases and 4 bases, there was a span of 14 bases. The CDR3 is 15 amino acids. The assay was immunoSEQ multiplex PCR, and TCRdb's table has in-frame clones only and misses some. The sample consists of 110,000 to 150,000 clones, approximately 92% of them appearing once. The origin of this receptor is an adult in good health. The sample in question was peripheral blood, obtained on day 0 of AZD1222 vaccination. The rearrangement joins TRBV7-9 to TRBJ1-1, with a possible D match to TRBD1 (5 bases). Written as DNA, the CDR3 is TGTGCCAGCAGCTTATTTGGGGGATCAGGCACTGAAGCTTTCTTT. This codes for CASSLFGGSGTEAFF.